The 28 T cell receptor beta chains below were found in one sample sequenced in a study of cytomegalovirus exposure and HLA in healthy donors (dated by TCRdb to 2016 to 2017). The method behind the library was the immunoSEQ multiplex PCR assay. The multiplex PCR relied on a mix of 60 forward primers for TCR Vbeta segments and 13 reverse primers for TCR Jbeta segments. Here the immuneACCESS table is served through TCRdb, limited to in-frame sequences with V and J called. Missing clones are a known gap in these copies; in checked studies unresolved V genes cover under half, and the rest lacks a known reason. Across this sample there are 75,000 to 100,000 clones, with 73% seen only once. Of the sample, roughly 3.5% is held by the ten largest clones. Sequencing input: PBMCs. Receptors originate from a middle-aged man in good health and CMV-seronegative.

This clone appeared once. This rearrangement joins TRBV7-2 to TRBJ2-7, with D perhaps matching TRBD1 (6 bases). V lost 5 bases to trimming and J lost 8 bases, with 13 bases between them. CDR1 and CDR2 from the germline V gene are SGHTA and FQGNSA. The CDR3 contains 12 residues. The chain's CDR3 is CASSRTGYQQYF. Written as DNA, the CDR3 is TGTGCCAGCAGCCGAACAGGGTACCAGCAGTACTTC.

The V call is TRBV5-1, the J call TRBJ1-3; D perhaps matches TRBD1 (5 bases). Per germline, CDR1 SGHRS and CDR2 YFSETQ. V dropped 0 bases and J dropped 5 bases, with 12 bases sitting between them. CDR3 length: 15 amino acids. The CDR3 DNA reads TGCGCCAGCAGCTTGGACGGGCCGGACAGAAACACCATATATTTT. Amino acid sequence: CASSLDGPDRNTIYF.

CDR3 nucleotides: TGTGCCAGTAGTGTTACAGAAAATCAGCCCCAGCATTTT. Translation: CASSVTENQPQHF. This chain links TRBV19 with TRBJ1-5, with D unresolved. The CDR3 consists of 13 residues. Germline V CDR1 and CDR2: LNHDA, SQIVND (reference sequence). Trimming took 5 bases from V and 4 from J, leaving 9 bases between them. The whole variable domain, remainder taken from reference TRBV19 and TRBJ1-5, is DGGITQSPKYLFRKEGQNVTLSCEQNLNHDAMYWYRQDPGQGLRLIYYSQIVNDFQKGDIAEGYSVSREKKESFPLTVTSAQKNPTAFYLCASSVTENQPQHFGDGTRLSIL.

The CDR3 loop reads CASSQAGTSGNTIYF. CDR3 bases: TGCGCCAGCAGCCAGGCGGGGACCTCTGGAAACACCATATATTTT. The J gene is TRBJ1-3, the V gene TRBV4-1, with D possibly being TRBD1 (5 bases). There are 15 residues in the CDR3. Deletions cut 3 bases from V and 0 bases from J, with 9 bases between. Per germline, CDR1 MGHRA and CDR2 YSYEKL.

For the CDR3, the DNA is TGTGCCAGCAGCTGGCGGGGGGACGGGCAGTACTTC. Translation: CASSWRGDGQYF. The chain links TRBV5-4 to TRBJ2-7, with 8 bases matching TRBD2. Germline-derived CDR1 and CDR2 are SGHNT and YYREEE (reference sequence). This CDR3 has 12 residues. The ends lost 3 bases at V and 9 bases at J; junction bases unmatched: 5.

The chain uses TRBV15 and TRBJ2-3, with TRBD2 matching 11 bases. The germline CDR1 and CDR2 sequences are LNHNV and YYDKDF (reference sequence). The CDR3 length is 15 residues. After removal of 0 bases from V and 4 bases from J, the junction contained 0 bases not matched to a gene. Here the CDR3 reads CATSRDSGGADTQYF. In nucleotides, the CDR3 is TGTGCCACCAGCAGAGATAGCGGGGGGGCAGATACGCAGTATTTT.

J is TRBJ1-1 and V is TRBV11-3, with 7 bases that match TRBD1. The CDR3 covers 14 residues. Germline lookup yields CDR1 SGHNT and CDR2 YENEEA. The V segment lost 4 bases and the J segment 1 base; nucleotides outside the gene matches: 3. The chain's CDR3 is CASSSGQSNTEAFF. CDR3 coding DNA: TGTGCCAGCAGCTCGGGACAGTCGAACACTGAAGCTTTCTTT.

In nucleotides, the CDR3 is TGTGCCAGTAGTATACCCGGCAATCAGCCCCAGCATTTT. Encoded protein: CASSIPGNQPQHF. V gene TRBV19 combines with J gene TRBJ1-5, with D uncertain. Germline V gene data show CDR1 as LNHDA and CDR2 as SQIVND (reference sequence). Trimming pared 2 bases from V and 2 bases from J, leaving 4 bases between. The CDR3 is 13 residues long.

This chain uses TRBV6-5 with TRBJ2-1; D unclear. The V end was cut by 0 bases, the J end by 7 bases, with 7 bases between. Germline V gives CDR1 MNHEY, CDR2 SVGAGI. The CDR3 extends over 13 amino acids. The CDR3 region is CASSYSWRNEQFF. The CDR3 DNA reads TGTGCCAGCAGTTACTCCTGGCGGAATGAGCAGTTCTTC.

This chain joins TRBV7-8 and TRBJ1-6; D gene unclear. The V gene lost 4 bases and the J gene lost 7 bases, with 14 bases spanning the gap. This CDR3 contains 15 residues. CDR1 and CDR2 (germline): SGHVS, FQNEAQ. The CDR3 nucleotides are TGTGCCAGCAGCTGGTCGGCCGGAGCCAATTCACCCCTCCACTTT. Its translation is CASSWSAGANSPLHF. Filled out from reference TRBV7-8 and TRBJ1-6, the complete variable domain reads GAGVSQSPRYKVAKRGQDVALRCDPISGHVSLFWYQQALGQGPEFLTYFQNEAQLDKSGLPSDRFFAERPEGSVSTLKIQRTQQEDSAVYLCASSWSAGANSPLHFGNGTRLTVT.

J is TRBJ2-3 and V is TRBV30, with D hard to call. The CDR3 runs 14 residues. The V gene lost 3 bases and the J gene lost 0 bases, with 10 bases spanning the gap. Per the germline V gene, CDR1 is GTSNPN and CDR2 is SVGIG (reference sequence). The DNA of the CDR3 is TGTGCCTGGAGCCTTGGGCTAAGCACAGATACGCAGTATTTT. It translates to CAWSLGLSTDTQYF.

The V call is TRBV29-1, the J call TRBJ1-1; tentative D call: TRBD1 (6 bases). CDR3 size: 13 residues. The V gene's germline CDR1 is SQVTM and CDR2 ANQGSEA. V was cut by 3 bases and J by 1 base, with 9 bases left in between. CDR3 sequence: CSVEVQGNTEAFF. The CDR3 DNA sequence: TGCAGCGTTGAGGTACAGGGGAACACTGAAGCTTTCTTT.

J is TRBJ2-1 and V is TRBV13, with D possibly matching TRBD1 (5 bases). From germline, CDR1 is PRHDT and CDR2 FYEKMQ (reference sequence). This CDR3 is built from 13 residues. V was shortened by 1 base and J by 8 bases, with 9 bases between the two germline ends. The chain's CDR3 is CASSLEGSDEQFF. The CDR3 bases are TGTGCCAGCAGCTTAGAGGGGTCAGATGAGCAGTTCTTC.

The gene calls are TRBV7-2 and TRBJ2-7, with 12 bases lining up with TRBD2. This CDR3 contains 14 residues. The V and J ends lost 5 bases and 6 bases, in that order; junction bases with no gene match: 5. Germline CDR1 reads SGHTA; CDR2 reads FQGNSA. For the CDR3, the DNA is TGTGCCAGCAGCACAACTAGCGGGGGGAGCGAGCAGTACTTC. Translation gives CASSTTSGGSEQYF.

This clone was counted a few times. The CDR3 DNA reads as TGTGCCAGCAGTTTCCTAGGAGAGGGGAACACTGAAGCTTTCTTT. Its protein product is CASSFLGEGNTEAFF. This chain connects TRBV6-5 to TRBJ1-1; no definite D call. V shed 4 bases and J shed 1 base, with 13 bases lying between them. This CDR3 has 15 amino acids. The germline gives CDR1 MNHEY, CDR2 SVGAGI.

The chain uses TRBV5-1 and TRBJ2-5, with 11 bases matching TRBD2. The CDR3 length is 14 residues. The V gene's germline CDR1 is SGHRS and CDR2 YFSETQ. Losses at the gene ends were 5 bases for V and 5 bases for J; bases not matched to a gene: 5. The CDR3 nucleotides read TGCGCCAGCAGACTAGCGGGGGCGACGGAGACCCAGTACTTC. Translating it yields CASRLAGATETQYF.

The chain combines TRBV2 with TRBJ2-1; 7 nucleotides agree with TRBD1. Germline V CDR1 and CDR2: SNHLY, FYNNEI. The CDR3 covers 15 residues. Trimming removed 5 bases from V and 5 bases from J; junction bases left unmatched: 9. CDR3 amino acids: CASSRQGLPDNEQFF. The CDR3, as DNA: TGTGCCAGCAGTAGACAGGGCCTACCGGACAATGAGCAGTTCTTC.

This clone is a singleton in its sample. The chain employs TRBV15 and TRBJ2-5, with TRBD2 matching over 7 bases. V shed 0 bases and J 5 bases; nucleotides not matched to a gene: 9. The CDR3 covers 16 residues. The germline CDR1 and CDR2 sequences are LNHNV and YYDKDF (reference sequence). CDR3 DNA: TGTGCCACCAGCAGAGAGGCAGGGACCGGGGGGGAGACCCAGTACTTC. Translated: CATSREAGTGGETQYF. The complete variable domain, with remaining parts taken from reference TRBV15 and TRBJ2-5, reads DAMVIQNPRYQVTQFGKPVTLSCSQTLNHNVMYWYQQKSSQAPKLLFHYYDKDFNNEADTPDNFQSRRPNTSFCFLDIRSPGLGDTAMYLCATSREAGTGGETQYFGPGTRLLVL.

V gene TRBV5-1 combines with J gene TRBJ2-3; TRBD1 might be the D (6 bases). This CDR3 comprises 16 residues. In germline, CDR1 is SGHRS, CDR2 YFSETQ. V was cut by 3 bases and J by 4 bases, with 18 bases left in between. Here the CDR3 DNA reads TGCGCCAGCAGCTCCAATCCCCGCAGGGGAGCAGATACGCAGTATTTT. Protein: CASSSNPRRGADTQYF.

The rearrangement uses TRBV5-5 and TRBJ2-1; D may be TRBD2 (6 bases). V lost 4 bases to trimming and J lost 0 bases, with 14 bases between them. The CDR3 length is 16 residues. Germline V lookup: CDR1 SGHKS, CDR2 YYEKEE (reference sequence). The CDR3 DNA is TGTGCCAGCAGCGAGGAGGGCGGGATCTCCTACAATGAGCAGTTCTTC. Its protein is CASSEEGGISYNEQFF. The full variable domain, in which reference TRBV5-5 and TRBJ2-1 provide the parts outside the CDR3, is DAGVTQSPTHLIKTRGQQVTLRCSPISGHKSVSWYQQVLGQGPQFIFQYYEKEERGRGNFPDRFSARQFPNYSSELNVNALLLGDSALYLCASSEEGGISYNEQFFGPGTRLTVL.

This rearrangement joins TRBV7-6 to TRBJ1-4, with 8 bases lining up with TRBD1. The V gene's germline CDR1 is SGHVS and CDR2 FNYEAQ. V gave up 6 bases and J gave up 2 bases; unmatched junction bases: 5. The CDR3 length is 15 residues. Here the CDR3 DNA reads TGTGCCAGCAGTCCAAACAGGGGGACTAATGAAAAACTGTTTTTT. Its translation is CASSPNRGTNEKLFF.

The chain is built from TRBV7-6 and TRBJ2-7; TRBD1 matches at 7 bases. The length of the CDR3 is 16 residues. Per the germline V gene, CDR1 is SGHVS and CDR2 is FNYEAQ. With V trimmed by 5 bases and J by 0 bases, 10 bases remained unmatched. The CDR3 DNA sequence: TGTGCCAGCAGCGAGGGGACAGCCTTTAGCTCCTACGAGCAGTACTTC. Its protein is CASSEGTAFSSYEQYF.

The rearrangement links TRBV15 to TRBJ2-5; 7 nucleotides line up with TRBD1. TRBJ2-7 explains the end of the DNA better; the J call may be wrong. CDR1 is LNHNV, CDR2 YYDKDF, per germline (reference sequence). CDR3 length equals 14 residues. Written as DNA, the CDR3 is TGTGCCACCAGCAGATCGACAGGGATTTACGAGCAGTACTTC. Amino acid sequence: CATSRSTGIYEQYF.

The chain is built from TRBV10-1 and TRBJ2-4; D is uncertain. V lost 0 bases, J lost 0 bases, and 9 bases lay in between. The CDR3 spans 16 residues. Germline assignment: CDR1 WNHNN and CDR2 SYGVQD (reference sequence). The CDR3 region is CASSESEALAKNIQYF. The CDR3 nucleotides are TGCGCCAGCAGTGAGTCAGAAGCACTAGCCAAAAACATTCAGTACTTC.

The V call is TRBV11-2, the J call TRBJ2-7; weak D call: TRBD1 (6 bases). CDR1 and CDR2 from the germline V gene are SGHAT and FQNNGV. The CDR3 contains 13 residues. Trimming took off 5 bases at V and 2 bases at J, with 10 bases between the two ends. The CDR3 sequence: CASSRTGTYEQYF. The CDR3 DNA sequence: TGTGCCAGCAGCAGAACAGGGACCTACGAGCAGTACTTC. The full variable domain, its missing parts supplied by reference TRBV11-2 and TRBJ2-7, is EAGVAQSPRYKIIEKRQSVAFWCNPISGHATLYWYQQILGQGPKLLIQFQNNGVVDDSQLPKDRFSAERLKGVDSTLKIQPAKLEDSAVYLCASSRTGTYEQYFGPGTRLTVT.

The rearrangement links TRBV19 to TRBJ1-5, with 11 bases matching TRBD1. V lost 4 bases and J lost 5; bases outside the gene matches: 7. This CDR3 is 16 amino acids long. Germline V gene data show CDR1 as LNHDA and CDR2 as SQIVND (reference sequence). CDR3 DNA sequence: TGTGCCAGTAGTAAGGACAGGGGGCACACCTATCAGCCCCAGCATTTT. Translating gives CASSKDRGHTYQPQHF.

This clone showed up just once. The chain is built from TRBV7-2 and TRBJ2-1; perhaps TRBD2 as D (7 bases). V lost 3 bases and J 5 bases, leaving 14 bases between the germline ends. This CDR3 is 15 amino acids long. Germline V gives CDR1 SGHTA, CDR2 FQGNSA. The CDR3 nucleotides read TGTGCCAGCAGCTTTCAACGGGGGGCAGACAATGAGCAGTTCTTC. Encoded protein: CASSFQRGADNEQFF.

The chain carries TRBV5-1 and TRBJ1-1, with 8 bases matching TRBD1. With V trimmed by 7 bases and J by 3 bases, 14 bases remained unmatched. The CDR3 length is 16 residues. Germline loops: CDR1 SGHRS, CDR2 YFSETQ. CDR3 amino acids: CASARGSGGADTEAFF. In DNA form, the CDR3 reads TGCGCCAGCGCTCGGGGGTCAGGGGGCGCGGACACTGAAGCTTTCTTT.